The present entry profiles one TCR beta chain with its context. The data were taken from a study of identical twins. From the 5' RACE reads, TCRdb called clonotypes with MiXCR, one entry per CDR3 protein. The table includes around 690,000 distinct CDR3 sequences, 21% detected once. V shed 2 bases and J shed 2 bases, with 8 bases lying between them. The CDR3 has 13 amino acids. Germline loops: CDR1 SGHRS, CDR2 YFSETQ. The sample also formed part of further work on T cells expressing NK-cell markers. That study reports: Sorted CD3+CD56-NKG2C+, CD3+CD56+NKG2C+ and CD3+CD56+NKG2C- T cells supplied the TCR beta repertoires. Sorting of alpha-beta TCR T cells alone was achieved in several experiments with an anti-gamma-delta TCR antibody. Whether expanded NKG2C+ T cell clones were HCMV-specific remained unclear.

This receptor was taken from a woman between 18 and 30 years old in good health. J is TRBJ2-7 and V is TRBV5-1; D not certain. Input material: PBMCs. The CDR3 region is CASSFTQAYEQYF. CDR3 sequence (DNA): TGCGCCAGCAGCTTCACGCAAGCCTACGAGCAGTACTTC.